This T cell receptor (beta chain) was sequenced for a study of technical replicates of blood from a few donors. The V and J ends lost 4 bases and 0 bases respectively, with 11 bases between them. CDR3 size: 15 residues. Germline loops: CDR1 SGHRS, CDR2 YFSETQ. The method was immunoSEQ multiplex PCR; TCRdb's version includes in-frame clones alone and lacks a portion of them. The sample lists some 80,000 clones; about 92% were seen once. The gene calls are TRBV5-1 and TRBJ2-1, with a tentative D call TRBD2 (5 bases). This TCR came from a human donor in good health. The source material was T cells isolated from PBMCs. The CDR3 is CASSQRGSSYNEQFF. CDR3 nucleotide sequence: TGCGCCAGCAGCCAGAGAGGGAGCTCCTACAATGAGCAGTTCTTC.